These 11 T cell receptor beta chains originate from one sample sequenced in a study of OX40 agonist ivuxolimab in advanced cancers. TCRdb's copy holds only in-frame clones and misses some; the assay was immunoSEQ multiplex PCR. The sample records thousands of clones, 65% to 70% being singletons. The specimen was CD4+ or CD8+ T cells sorted from blood, collected in a trial of the OX40 agonist ivuxolimab. Every receptor here comes from an adult with an advanced solid tumor such as melanoma, head and neck, liver or kidney cancer.

The CDR3 coding sequence is TGTGCCAGCAGCTTGGGGGACGGGAGCTACAATGAGCAGTTCTTC. Translated: CASSLGDGSYNEQFF. This chain uses TRBV11-2 with TRBJ2-1, with D maybe TRBD2 (6 bases). The V and J ends lost 3 bases and 3 bases respectively, with 12 bases between them. The V gene's germline CDR1 is SGHAT and CDR2 FQNNGV. This CDR3 is built from 15 residues.

By sample fraction, this clone is medium-sized. The chain couples TRBV13 to TRBJ2-4; D might be TRBD1 or TRBD2, each matching 5 bases. The CDR3 consists of 14 residues. Germline-derived CDR1 and CDR2 are PRHDT and FYEKMQ (reference sequence). Trimming shortened V by 6 bases and J by 6 bases, and 15 bases separated the two germline ends. The CDR3 loop reads CASRWRGGGNIQYF. The CDR3 DNA reads TGTGCCAGCAGATGGCGCGGTGGGGGAAACATTCAGTACTTC.

This chain links TRBV15 with TRBJ2-1; 7 bases match TRBD2. The length of the CDR3 is 14 residues. Germline CDR1 and CDR2: LNHNV and YYDKDF (reference sequence). V lost 7 bases, J lost 6 bases, and 9 bases stayed unmatched. Here the CDR3 reads CATTSGNLGNEQFF. The CDR3 coding sequence is TGTGCCACCACCAGCGGGAATCTGGGCAATGAGCAGTTCTTC.

This clone appeared a few times. J is TRBJ2-7 and V is TRBV7-8, with 7 bases lining up with TRBD1. V was pared by 2 bases and J by 3 bases, with 4 bases of the junction left unmatched. Looked up from germline, CDR1 is SGHVS and CDR2 is FQNEAQ. The CDR3 spans 14 residues. The CDR3 loop is CASSLTRDSYEQYF. DNA of the CDR3: TGTGCCAGCAGCTTAACACGGGACAGCTACGAGCAGTACTTC.

The V call is TRBV7-9, the J call TRBJ1-4; D unresolved. This CDR3 comprises 14 residues. In germline, CDR1 is SEHNR, CDR2 FQNEAQ (reference sequence). V was shortened by 6 bases and J by 10 bases, with 18 bases between the two germline ends. This CDR3 reads CASRPDTRHGKLFF. The CDR3 DNA follows: TGTGCCAGCAGACCTGACACCCGTCATGGAAAACTGTTTTTT.

This clone was seen just once. The chain employs TRBV29-1 and TRBJ1-4; D is ambiguous. CDR1 SQVTM and CDR2 ANQGSEA come from the germline V gene. Trimming took off 6 bases at V and 5 bases at J, with 16 bases between the two ends. The CDR3 extends over 14 amino acids. Written as DNA, the CDR3 is TGCAGCGTCCCCGACGACCCCAGCAATGAAAAACTGTTTTTT. Its protein is CSVPDDPSNEKLFF. Filled out from reference TRBV29-1 and TRBJ1-4, the complete variable domain reads SAVISQKPSRDICQRGTSLTIQCQVDSQVTMMFWYRQQPGQSLTLIATANQGSEATYESGFVIDKFPISRPNLTFSTLTVSNMSPEDSSIYLCSVPDDPSNEKLFFGSGTQLSVL.

The rearrangement joins TRBV14 to TRBJ2-7; 7 bases are shared with TRBD1. The CDR3 is made up of 16 amino acids. The V and J ends lost 4 bases and 5 bases, in that order; junction bases with no gene match: 14. Germline V gene sequence: CDR1 SGHDN, CDR2 FVKESK. Written as DNA, the CDR3 is TGTGCCAGCAGCCTGATGGGAACACAGGGGATGGACGAGCAGTACTTC. Amino acid sequence: CASSLMGTQGMDEQYF.

The chain joins TRBV15 to TRBJ2-5; TRBD2 is a possible D gene (5 bases). V shed 3 bases and J shed 7 bases, with 9 bases lying between them. This CDR3 has 12 amino acids. The germline V gene encodes CDR1 LNHNV and CDR2 YYDKDF (reference sequence). CDR3 amino acids: CATSSTEGTQYF. In nucleotides, the CDR3 is TGTGCCACCAGCAGTACCGAGGGGACCCAGTACTTC.

This clone has more than one count but fewer than ten. The V gene is TRBV6-6, the J gene TRBJ2-6, with TRBD1 matching 9 bases. V gave up 6 bases and J gave up 2 bases; unmatched junction bases: 5. The germline CDR1 and CDR2 sequences are MNHNY and SVGAGI (reference sequence). The CDR3 consists of 16 residues. CDR3 DNA sequence: TGTGCCAGCAGCCGACAGGGGGGTACTGGGGCCAACGTCCTGACTTTC. This codes for CASSRQGGTGANVLTF.

In its sample, this clone is medium-sized. This chain joins TRBV13 and TRBJ2-3, with 8 bases matching TRBD2. Germline V lookup: CDR1 PRHDT, CDR2 FYEKMQ (reference sequence). V gave up 7 bases and J gave up 4 bases; unmatched junction bases: 7. This CDR3 is built from 14 residues. The CDR3 loop reads CASTEAGVPDTQYF. DNA of the CDR3: TGTGCCAGCACCGAAGCGGGAGTGCCAGATACGCAGTATTTT.

The chain carries TRBV5-6 and TRBJ2-3; TRBD2 aligns across 7 bases. The germline gives CDR1 SGHDT, CDR2 YYEEEE. CDR3 length equals 15 residues. J gave up 2 bases and V 0 bases, and 3 bases lay outside the gene matches. The CDR3 here is CASSLVLAVTDTQYF. CDR3 sequence (DNA): TGTGCCAGCAGCTTGGTCCTAGCGGTCACAGATACGCAGTATTTT.